This entry lists 21 T cell receptor beta chains sequenced from one sample in a study of CD8 T cells in ankylosing spondylitis. General observations from the study: A TCR beta motif of eight highly homologous variants appeared characteristic of ankylosing spondylitis blood.

These receptors lack a known antigen. TCRdb reprocessed the 5' RACE reads via MiXCR and lists one record per CDR3 protein. The sample shows 130,000 or so distinct CDR3 sequences, about 15% of them seen only once. The sequenced sample was blood, either unsorted or a sorted T cell fraction (not recorded which). Receptors originate from a male donor with ankylosing spondylitis.

This clonotype appeared a few times. The chain joins TRBV18 to TRBJ1-1, with D possibly being TRBD1 (5 bases). CDR3 size: 15 residues. Germline V lookup: CDR1 KGHSH, CDR2 LQKENI. Between the trimmed V and J ends, which lost 3 bases and 0 bases, there was a span of 11 bases. CDR3: CASSPIGQLNTEAFF. In DNA, the CDR3 is TGTGCCAGCTCACCGATTGGACAATTGAACACTGAAGCTTTCTTT.

The chain carries TRBV9 and TRBJ2-1; D possibly matches TRBD1 or TRBD2 (5 bases each). V was pared by 7 bases and J by 9 bases, with 11 bases between. In germline, CDR1 is SGDLS, CDR2 YYNGEE. The CDR3 loop spans 11 amino acids. CDR3 coding DNA: TGTGCCAGCGGGACGACAGTTGAGCAGTTCTTC. As protein: CASGTTVEQFF.

This clonotype showed up just a few times. This rearrangement joins TRBV4-1 to TRBJ2-5; 8 positions agree with TRBD2. With V trimmed by 1 base and J by 5 bases, 3 bases remained unmatched. The CDR3 length is 14 residues. Germline loops: CDR1 MGHRA, CDR2 YSYEKL. The CDR3 is CASSQAAGVETQYF. CDR3 in DNA: TGCGCCAGCAGCCAAGCAGCGGGAGTGGAGACCCAGTACTTC.

The V call is TRBV27, the J call TRBJ1-2; D ambiguous. CDR3 size: 15 residues. Trimming took off 8 bases at V and 5 bases at J, with 21 bases between the two ends. Germline lookup yields CDR1 MNHEY and CDR2 SMNVEV (reference sequence). The CDR3, as DNA: TGTGCCAGCCTCGGACCCACCGCGGGTTGGTATGGCTACACCTTC. It specifies CASLGPTAGWYGYTF.

The chain combines TRBV5-6 with TRBJ1-1; a weak D match, TRBD1 (5 bases). Germline values: CDR1 SGHDT, CDR2 YYEEEE. CDR3 size: 12 residues. V shed 4 bases and J shed 4 bases, with 8 bases lying between them. The CDR3 protein is CASSTGPTEAFF. CDR3 DNA sequence: TGTGCCAGCAGCACGGGGCCCACTGAAGCTTTCTTT.

The genes are TRBV7-9 and TRBJ1-4; D gene unclear. The germline V gene has CDR1 SEHNR and CDR2 FQNEAQ (reference sequence). The V gene lost 4 bases and the J gene lost 4 bases, with 13 bases spanning the gap. The CDR3 loop spans 15 amino acids. DNA for the CDR3: TGTGCCAGCAGCTCGTGGGAAAAGCTTAATGAAAAACTGTTTTTT. Residues: CASSSWEKLNEKLFF.

V gene TRBV28 combines with J gene TRBJ2-2, with a possible D match to TRBD2 (5 bases). The germline CDR1 and CDR2 sequences are MDHEN and SYDVKM. The germline V and J ends were trimmed by 2 bases and 4 bases, with 11 bases remaining between them. The CDR3 spans 15 residues. The CDR3 sequence is CASSLSGQLTGELFF. As DNA, the CDR3 is TGTGCCAGCAGTTTAAGCGGTCAGCTCACCGGGGAGCTGTTTTTT.

This clonotype appeared a few times. The chain has TRBV10-2 and TRBJ2-7; D is unclear. V lost 1 base to trimming and J lost 6 bases, with 7 bases between them. The V gene's germline CDR1 is WSHSY and CDR2 SAAADI. There are 12 residues in the CDR3. The CDR3 sequence is CASSELGSEQYF. For the CDR3, the DNA is TGCGCCAGCAGTGAGTTGGGTTCCGAGCAGTACTTC.

This clonotype was counted between two and nine times. The chain links TRBV19 to TRBJ2-1; TRBD2 might be the D (11 bases). CDR1 is LNHDA and CDR2 is SQIVND in the germline V gene (reference sequence). The CDR3 is 20 residues long. Trimming removed 5 bases at V and 0 bases at J, with 26 bases between. This chain's CDR3 is CASSSWDRGTSGSSYNEQFF. DNA of the CDR3: TGTGCCAGTAGTTCCTGGGACAGGGGCACTAGCGGGAGCTCCTACAATGAGCAGTTCTTC.

This clonotype came up a few times. The J gene is TRBJ2-1, the V gene TRBV27; 9 bases are a match to TRBD2. The germline V gene encodes CDR1 MNHEY and CDR2 SMNVEV (reference sequence). The CDR3 covers 18 residues. Losses at the gene ends were 5 bases for V and 6 bases for J; bases not matched to a gene: 17. The CDR3 region has the DNA TGTGCCAGCAGTCTGTACCCCCCTCTGGCGGGAGGGATCAATGAGCAGTTCTTC. This encodes CASSLYPPLAGGINEQFF.

This clonotype was counted between two and nine times. The chain couples TRBV3-1 to TRBJ2-1; 7 bases map to TRBD2. This CDR3 region has 16 residues. Looked up from germline, CDR1 is LGHDT and CDR2 is YNNKEL (reference sequence). With V trimmed by 0 bases and J by 3 bases, 5 bases remained unmatched. CDR3 sequence (DNA): TGTGCCAGCAGCCAAGACCGCGGGACTATCTACAATGAGCAGTTCTTC. Protein product: CASSQDRGTIYNEQFF.

The CDR3 DNA is TGTGCCAGCAGCTATCGCCCGCTTAGCGGGACGGATAATGAGCAGTTCTTC. Its translation: CASSYRPLSGTDNEQFF. The rearrangement joins TRBV3-1 to TRBJ2-1, with 8 bases identical to TRBD2. Germline loops: CDR1 LGHDT, CDR2 YNNKEL (reference sequence). The CDR3 totals 17 residues. Trimming at V came to 5 bases and at J to 7 bases, leaving 16 bases not matched to a gene.

Only a few counts were recorded for this clonotype. Here the CDR3 reads CASTILAASYEQYF. The CDR3 nucleotides are TGTGCCAGCACTATACTAGCAGCCTCCTACGAGCAGTACTTC. The chain recombines TRBV5-8 with TRBJ2-7; possible D gene TRBD2, 6 bases. V dropped 6 bases and J dropped 0 bases, with 13 bases sitting between them. The CDR3 covers 14 residues. From germline, CDR1 is SGHTS and CDR2 YDEGEE.

This clonotype showed up just a few times. The rearrangement links TRBV7-9 to TRBJ2-1; D is ambiguous. The CDR3 spans 16 residues. V was clipped by 5 bases and J by 3 bases, with 17 bases between them. Germline loops: CDR1 SEHNR, CDR2 FQNEAQ (reference sequence). The CDR3 is CASSPVRATYYNEQFF. DNA for the CDR3: TGTGCCAGCAGCCCCGTTAGGGCGACCTACTACAATGAGCAGTTCTTC.

V and J are TRBV6-5 and TRBJ2-7; D may be TRBD1 (6 bases). Germline lookup yields CDR1 MNHEY and CDR2 SVGAGI. The CDR3 totals 14 residues. V was pared by 0 bases and J by 5 bases, with 11 bases between. The CDR3 protein is CASSYSKSGDEQYF. The CDR3, as DNA: TGTGCCAGCAGTTACTCGAAATCAGGGGACGAGCAGTACTTC.

The chain combines TRBV3-1 with TRBJ2-1; TRBD2 matches 11 bases. The germline gives CDR1 LGHDT, CDR2 YNNKEL (reference sequence). V trimming: 2 bases; J trimming: 4 bases; junction bases outside the gene matches: 7. The CDR3 is made up of 17 amino acids. CDR3 nucleotide sequence: TGTGCCAGCAGCCAAAATCCCACTAGCGGGAGATACAATGAGCAGTTCTTC. Amino acids: CASSQNPTSGRYNEQFF.

CDR3 amino acids: CSVVVRARFEQYF. CDR3 DNA: TGCAGCGTTGTGGTCCGGGCTCGGTTCGAGCAGTACTTC. The chain couples TRBV29-1 to TRBJ2-7, with D uncertain. Between the trimmed V and J ends, which lost 4 bases and 6 bases, there was a span of 16 bases. The CDR3 spans 13 residues. Looked up from germline, CDR1 is SQVTM and CDR2 is ANQGSEA.

This rearrangement joins TRBV6-2 or TRBV6-3 to TRBJ2-4; 8 bases line up with TRBD1. Per germline, CDR1 MNHEY and CDR2 SVGEGT. This CDR3 is 18 amino acids long. The V and J ends lost 5 bases and 0 bases, in that order; junction bases with no gene match: 12. CDR3 nucleotides: TGTGCCAGCAGTCACGGACAGGGAGTACTACTAGCCAAAAACATTCAGTACTTC. It encodes CASSHGQGVLLAKNIQYF.

Ten or more counts support this clonotype. This sequence joins TRBV10-3 and TRBJ2-3; possible D gene TRBD2, 5 bases. Germline V gene data show CDR1 as ENHRY and CDR2 as SYGVKD. V was trimmed by 7 bases and J by 0 bases, leaving 14 bases between them. The CDR3 runs 15 residues. DNA of the CDR3: TGTGCCATCACCGGAATGGCGGGCAGCACAGATACGCAGTATTTT. Its protein is CAITGMAGSTDTQYF.

In this sample, this clonotype turned up a few times. The chain couples TRBV12-3 or TRBV12-4 to TRBJ2-1; the match to TRBD2 covers 12 bases. The CDR3 length is 16 residues. V dropped 6 bases and J dropped 4; count of bases not matched to a gene: 7. The CDR3 sequence is CASSTGLAGPYNEQFF. DNA of the CDR3: TGTGCCAGCAGCACCGGACTAGCGGGGCCTTACAATGAGCAGTTCTTC.

This clonotype was observed a few times. This chain uses TRBV27 with TRBJ2-3; D possibly uses TRBD1 or TRBD2 (5 bases each). The CDR3 loop spans 13 amino acids. CDR1 is MNHEY and CDR2 is SMNVEV in the germline V gene (reference sequence). Trimming took off 6 bases at V and 4 bases at J, with 11 bases between the two ends. In DNA, the CDR3 is TGTGCCAGCAGGCCTGGGACGCCAGATACGCAGTATTTT. This encodes CASRPGTPDTQYF.